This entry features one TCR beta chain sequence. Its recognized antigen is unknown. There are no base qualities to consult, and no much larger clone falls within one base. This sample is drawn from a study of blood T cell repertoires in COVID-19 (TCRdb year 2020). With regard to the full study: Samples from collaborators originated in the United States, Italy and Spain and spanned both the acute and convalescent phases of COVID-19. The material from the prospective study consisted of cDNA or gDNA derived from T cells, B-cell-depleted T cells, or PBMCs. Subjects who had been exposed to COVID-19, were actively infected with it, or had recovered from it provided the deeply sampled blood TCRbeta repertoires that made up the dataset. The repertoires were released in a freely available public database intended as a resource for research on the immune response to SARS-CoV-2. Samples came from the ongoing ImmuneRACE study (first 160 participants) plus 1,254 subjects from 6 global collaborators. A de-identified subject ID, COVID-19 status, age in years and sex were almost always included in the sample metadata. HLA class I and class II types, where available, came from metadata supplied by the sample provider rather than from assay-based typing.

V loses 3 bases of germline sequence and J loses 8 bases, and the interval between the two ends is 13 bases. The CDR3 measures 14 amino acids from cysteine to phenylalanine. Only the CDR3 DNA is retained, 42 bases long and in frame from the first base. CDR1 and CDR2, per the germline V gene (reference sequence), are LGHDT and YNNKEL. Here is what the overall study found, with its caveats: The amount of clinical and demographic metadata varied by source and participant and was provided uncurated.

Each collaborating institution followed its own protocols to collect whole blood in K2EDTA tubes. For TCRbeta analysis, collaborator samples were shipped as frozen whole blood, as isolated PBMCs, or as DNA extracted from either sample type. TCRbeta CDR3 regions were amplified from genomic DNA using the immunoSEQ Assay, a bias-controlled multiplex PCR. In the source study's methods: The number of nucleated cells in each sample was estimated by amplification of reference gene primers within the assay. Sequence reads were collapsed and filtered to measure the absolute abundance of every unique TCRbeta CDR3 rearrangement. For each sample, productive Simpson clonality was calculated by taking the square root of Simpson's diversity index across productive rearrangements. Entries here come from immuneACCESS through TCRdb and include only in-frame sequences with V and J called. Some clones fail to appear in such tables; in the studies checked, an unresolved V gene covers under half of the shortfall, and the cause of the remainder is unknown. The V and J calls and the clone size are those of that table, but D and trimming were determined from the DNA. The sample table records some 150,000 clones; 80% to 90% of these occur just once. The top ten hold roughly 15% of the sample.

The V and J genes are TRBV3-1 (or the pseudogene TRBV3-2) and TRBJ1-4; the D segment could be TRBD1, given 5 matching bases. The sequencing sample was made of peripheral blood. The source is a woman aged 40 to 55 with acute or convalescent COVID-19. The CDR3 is CASSQVTGYEKLFF. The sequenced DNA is TGTGCCAGCAGCCAGGTAACAGGATACGAAAAACTGTTTTTT.